The clone carrying this T cell receptor (beta chain) was observed a handful of times. Its target is not known. These data come from a study of shared clonotypes between healthy human individuals. The overall study: Aged between 18 and 49, the donors were a couple of women and three men. CD8 memory received one plate per donor, CD8 naive two, CD4 memory three and CD4 naive three. Points from the study as a whole: Naive CD4 clonotype sharing across four donors was roughly 5%.

Repertoires were generated with immunoSEQ multiplex PCR, while TCRdb's copy carries only in-frame clones and drops some. The table lists 640,000 or so clones, roughly 78% of them singletons, with roughly 1.8% in the top ten. Germline V gene sequence: CDR1 LNHDA, CDR2 SQIVND (reference sequence). The CDR3 spans 13 residues. Trimming removed 7 bases from V and 8 bases from J, with 14 bases in between. This TCR came from a woman in her 30s in good health. The chain links TRBV19 to TRBJ2-2; D ambiguous. Sequencing was carried out using memory CD4+ T cells sorted from blood. As to subset: CD45RA-negative fraction. The CDR3 DNA sequence: TGTGCCAGTACCGACCGCTGGGCAGGGGAGCTGTTTTTT. Translated, it gives CASTDRWAGELFF.